This T cell receptor (beta chain) stems from a study of blood T cell repertoires in COVID-19. Under the authors' procedure: By means of reference gene primer amplification, nucleated cell counts were estimated. Produced via immunoSEQ multiplex PCR; TCRdb's table is partial and in-frame only. Clone size and the V and J calls come from that table; the DNA yielded D and trimming. The sample holds about 52,000 clones; approximately 85% are singletons and the top ten take around 25%. This clone was seen many times. Other DNA variants within this sample encode the same CDR3. Germline V gives CDR1 SGHAT, CDR2 FQNNGV. The length of the CDR3 is 11 residues. The V end was cut by 1 base, the J end by 7 bases, with 5 bases between.

This chain joins TRBV11-2 and TRBJ2-7; D is ambiguous. This clonotype originated in a woman older than 75 with acute or convalescent COVID-19. The sequenced material came from peripheral blood. The CDR3 region has the DNA TGTGCCAGCAGCTTAGCCAGAGAGCAGTACTTC. This encodes CASSLAREQYF.